These 15 T cell receptor beta chains were all obtained from the same sample, sequenced in a study of type 1 and type 2 diabetes patients. PCR was run on genomic DNA. Amplification of the beta chain CDR3 used 30 forward and 13 reverse multiplex primers. TCRdb re-called the multiplex PCR reads through MiXCR, storing one row per CDR3 protein. Here the sample spans fewer than 300,000 distinct CDR3 sequences, roughly 50% being singletons. The sample was peripheral blood mononuclear cells (PBMCs). Source of these receptors: a young man with type 2 diabetes.

Here the CDR3 reads CASSQDIGQNTEAFF. The CDR3, as DNA: TGCGCCAGCAGCCAAGATATCGGACAGAACACTGAAGCTTTCTTT. The rearrangement joins TRBV4-1 to TRBJ1-1, with a weak D call TRBD1 (5 bases). The CDR3 is made up of 15 amino acids. V lost 0 bases, J lost 1 base, and 9 bases lay in between. Germline CDR1 reads MGHRA; CDR2 reads YSYEKL.

This clonotype was recorded a few times. The chain links TRBV9 to TRBJ2-3; D unresolved. This CDR3 region has 15 residues. CDR1 and CDR2 (germline): SGDLS, YYNGEE. Trimming removed 4 bases from V and 0 bases from J, with 12 bases in between. The CDR3 bases are TGTGCCAGCAGCTTAACAGATTTCAGCACAGATACGCAGTATTTT. Translated: CASSLTDFSTDTQYF.

As for this clonotype: Since a much larger clone is just one base distant, this may be a read error. The rearrangement links TRBV10-1 to TRBJ1-1; no clear D gene. The CDR3 runs 15 residues. CDR1 and CDR2 (germline): WNHNN, SYGVQD (reference sequence). The DNA for the CDR3 is TGCGCCAGCGGTGAGTCTACGGTTGGGAACACTGAAGCTTTCTTT. Encoded protein: CASGESTVGNTEAFF.

This clonotype was counted at least ten times. V is TRBV10-3 and J is TRBJ2-7; the D gene could be TRBD1 or TRBD2 (5 bases each). The CDR3 sequence is 14 residues long. CDR1 is ENHRY, CDR2 SYGVKD, per germline. Trimming took 3 bases from V and 3 from J, leaving 12 bases between them. CDR3 region: CAISDVRGSYEQYF. CDR3 nucleotide sequence: TGTGCCATCAGTGATGTGAGGGGAAGCTACGAGCAGTACTTC.

This clonotype was observed a few times. The chain uses TRBV29-1 and TRBJ1-2, with 8 bases that match TRBD1. Germline CDR1 is SQVTM and CDR2 is ANQGSEA. With V trimmed by 6 bases and J by 3 bases, 9 bases remained unmatched. The length of the CDR3 is 14 residues. The CDR3 here is CSVDHRGRDYGYTF. In nucleotides, the CDR3 is TGCAGCGTGGACCACAGGGGGAGGGACTATGGCTACACCTTC.

V usage is TRBV6-6 and J usage is TRBJ2-3, with D unresolved. V lost 2 bases, J lost 2 bases, and 2 bases lay in between. The CDR3 is 12 amino acids. The germline V gene has CDR1 MNHNY and CDR2 SVGAGI (reference sequence). In DNA, the CDR3 is TGTGCCAGCAGTTACGCCACAGATACGCAGTATTTT. This encodes CASSYATDTQYF.

The J gene is TRBJ2-7, the V gene TRBV27; 11 positions agree with TRBD1. CDR3 length equals 17 residues. CDR1 is MNHEY and CDR2 is SMNVEV in the germline V gene (reference sequence). Unmatched junction bases numbered 16, after V lost 6 bases and J lost 6 bases. The CDR3 DNA is TGTGCCAGCAGCCGTAGGAATCCGGGACAGGGGGATGGCGAGCAGTACTTC. Encoded protein: CASSRRNPGQGDGEQYF.

This clonotype came up a few times. The CDR3 region has the DNA TGTGCCTGGAGACCAAAAAATTCACAGGGGTTTGATCAGCCCCAGCATTTT. Translated, it gives CAWRPKNSQGFDQPQHF. This chain links TRBV30 with TRBJ1-5; 7 bases are a match to TRBD1. The CDR3 extends over 17 amino acids. With V trimmed by 3 bases and J by 5 bases, 16 bases remained unmatched. Germline V CDR1 and CDR2: GTSNPN, SVGIG (reference sequence).

The chain joins TRBV29-1 to TRBJ2-1; D is unclear. This CDR3 has 13 amino acids. Germline V gene lookup returns CDR1 SQVTM and CDR2 ANQGSEA. V was shortened by 6 bases and J by 9 bases, with 18 bases between the two germline ends. The CDR3 loop reads CSVDNSRTGEQFF. The CDR3 region has the DNA TGCAGCGTCGATAATTCTCGCACGGGTGAGCAGTTCTTC.

This clonotype was seen a handful of times. V is TRBV27 and J is TRBJ2-7, with D perhaps matching TRBD1 (5 bases). Trimming removed 6 bases at V and 5 bases at J, with 14 bases between. CDR3 length equals 13 residues. Germline V gene sequence: CDR1 MNHEY, CDR2 SMNVEV (reference sequence). CDR3 DNA: TGTGCCAGCAGGTGGGATCAGGGCGACGAGCAGTACTTC. The encoded protein is CASRWDQGDEQYF.

Regarding this clonotype: A junction end diverges from the germline sequence, so it may reflect a read error. The chain recombines TRBV6-2 or TRBV6-3 with TRBJ1-6; D is perhaps TRBD1 (6 bases). The CDR3 is 18 amino acids. The germline CDR1 and CDR2 sequences are MNHEY and SVGEGT. In DNA, the CDR3 is TGTGCCAGCAGCCGACCCACTCGGAGGACAGAGTATAATTCACCCCTCCACTTC. This encodes CASSRPTRRTEYNSPLHF.

The V and J genes are TRBV7-8 and TRBJ2-1, with D possibly TRBD1 on 6 matching bases. The CDR3 loop spans 11 amino acids. Germline CDR1 SGHVS, CDR2 FQNEAQ. V lost 5 bases and J 9 bases, leaving 8 bases between the germline ends. CDR3 residues: CASSQDSEQFF. The CDR3 DNA reads TGTGCCAGCAGCCAGGACAGTGAGCAGTTCTTC. The entire variable domain, with the rest obtained from reference TRBV7-8 and TRBJ2-1, is as follows: GAGVSQSPRYKVAKRGQDVALRCDPISGHVSLFWYQQALGQGPEFLTYFQNEAQLDKSGLPSDRFFAERPEGSVSTLKIQRTQQEDSAVYLCASSQDSEQFFGPGTRLTVL.

This clonotype was detected a few times. The chain combines TRBV30 with TRBJ2-1, with 12 bases matching TRBD2. The CDR3 extends over 16 amino acids. Per germline, CDR1 GTSNPN and CDR2 SVGIG (reference sequence). Trimming at V came to 3 bases and at J to 2 bases, leaving 5 bases not matched to a gene. The CDR3 DNA sequence: TGTGCCTGGAGCGGGACTAGCGGGCCAACCTACAATGAGCAGTTCTTC. Its protein is CAWSGTSGPTYNEQFF.

In this sample, this clonotype turned up many times. This chain joins TRBV20-1 and TRBJ2-7; 11 bases map to TRBD1. Germline values: CDR1 DFQATT, CDR2 SNEGSKA (reference sequence). V was clipped by 3 bases and J by 4 bases; unmatched bases: 2. The CDR3 spans 13 residues. CDR3 bases: TGCAGTGCTAGGGGGACAGGGGGTTACGAGCAGTACTTC. It translates to CSARGTGGYEQYF.

This CDR3 is CASSQDQNMSNQPQYF. DNA of the CDR3: TGTGCCAGCAGCCAAGATCAGAATATGAGCAATCAGCCCCAGTATTTT. The chain couples TRBV14 to TRBJ1-5; D not certain. The closer fit of TRBJ2-3 to the DNA end suggests the J call may be wrong. The CDR3 has 16 amino acids. Germline loops: CDR1 SGHDN, CDR2 FVKESK.